These 32 T cell receptor beta chains came from one sample sequenced in a study of cytomegalovirus exposure and HLA in healthy donors. PCR primers comprised 60 Vbeta and 13 Jbeta primers. Assay used: immunoSEQ multiplex PCR; TCRdb lists only in-frame clones, some missing. The sample data list some 72,000 clones. The specimen sequenced was PBMCs. These receptor sequences come from a boy aged 5 to 17 in good health and CMV-seronegative.

The V and J genes are TRBV4-2 and TRBJ2-3; the D gene is possibly TRBD2 (5 bases). Per the germline V gene, CDR1 is LGHNA and CDR2 is YNFKEQ. The CDR3 runs 15 residues. Trimming pared 0 bases from V and 2 bases from J, leaving 9 bases between. As DNA, the CDR3 is TGTGCCAGCAGCCAAGATAAGCGGACCACAGATACGCAGTATTTT. It translates to CASSQDKRTTDTQYF.

V and J are TRBV27 and TRBJ2-7; 8 bases align to TRBD1. This CDR3 comprises 14 residues. The V and J ends lost 5 bases and 1 base, in that order; junction bases with no gene match: 4. The V gene's germline CDR1 is MNHEY and CDR2 SMNVEV (reference sequence). The CDR3 protein is CASSDRGLSYEQYF. DNA for the CDR3: TGTGCCAGCAGTGACAGGGGTCTTTCCTACGAGCAGTACTTC.

The chain has TRBV6-1 and TRBJ2-3, with D possibly TRBD1 on 6 matching bases. The ends were cut back, 8 bases at V and 2 bases at J, with 8 bases in the middle. The CDR3 consists of 12 residues. In germline, CDR1 is MNHNS, CDR2 SASEGT. CDR3 nucleotide sequence: TGTGCCAGCGACAGGAACACAGATACGCAGTATTTT. It specifies CASDRNTDTQYF.

This chain joins TRBV4-1 and TRBJ2-7; 9 bases agree with TRBD2. CDR1 is MGHRA and CDR2 is YSYEKL in the germline V gene. This CDR3 contains 16 residues. V gave up 1 base and J gave up 3 bases; unmatched junction bases: 7. In nucleotides, the CDR3 is TGCGCCAGCAGCCAAGGAAGGGCTAGCGGGAACTACGAGCAGTACTTC. Protein sequence: CASSQGRASGNYEQYF.

The chain combines TRBV6-5 with TRBJ1-2; TRBD1 aligns across 9 bases. The length of the CDR3 is 14 residues. J lost 4 bases, V lost 7 bases, and 7 bases had no gene match. The germline V gene encodes CDR1 MNHEY and CDR2 SVGAGI. CDR3 DNA: TGTGCCAGCATTGACAGGGGGGGTGGCTATGGCTACACCTTC. It codes for CASIDRGGGYGYTF.

This chain uses TRBV10-1 with TRBJ2-3, with unresolved D. Looked up from germline, CDR1 is WNHNN and CDR2 is SYGVQD (reference sequence). The germline V and J ends were trimmed by 4 bases and 1 base, with 12 bases remaining between them. This CDR3 is 15 amino acids long. CDR3 loop: CASSGADPRTDTQYF. The CDR3, as DNA: TGCGCCAGCAGTGGGGCCGATCCCCGCACAGATACGCAGTATTTT.

This sequence joins TRBV7-2 and TRBJ2-3; 15 positions agree with TRBD2. Germline V gene sequence: CDR1 SGHTA, CDR2 FQGNSA. The CDR3 loop spans 18 amino acids. Losses at the gene ends were 4 bases for V and 5 bases for J; bases not matched to a gene: 10. CDR3 region: CASSSSQPGLAGGDTQYF. The CDR3 DNA sequence: TGTGCCAGCAGCTCGAGTCAACCGGGACTAGCGGGAGGAGATACGCAGTATTTT.

The chain recombines TRBV19 with TRBJ2-1; 10 bases are shared with TRBD1. The CDR3 has 17 residues. Germline CDR1 LNHDA, CDR2 SQIVND (reference sequence). V dropped 5 bases and J dropped 7; count of bases not matched to a gene: 14. The CDR3 is CASSPTSGTGEENEQFF. CDR3 coding DNA: TGTGCCAGTAGTCCGACCTCCGGGACAGGGGAGGAAAATGAGCAGTTCTTC.

This chain connects TRBV18 to TRBJ2-1, with 7 bases aligning to TRBD1. The CDR3 covers 15 residues. J gave up 8 bases and V 6 bases, and 13 bases lay outside the gene matches. Germline V gene data show CDR1 as KGHSH and CDR2 as LQKENI. The CDR3 protein is CASSHPGQPLYEQFF. The CDR3, as DNA: TGTGCCAGCTCTCATCCGGGACAGCCCCTCTATGAGCAGTTCTTC.

The V call is TRBV2, the J call TRBJ1-1; TRBD1 agrees at 12 bases. Per the germline V gene, CDR1 is SNHLY and CDR2 is FYNNEI. The CDR3 has 13 amino acids. V shed 9 bases, J shed 8 bases, and the junction held 7 bases outside the gene matches. The DNA of the CDR3 is TGTGCCAGGATGGGACAGGGGGCTGTAGAAGCTTTCTTT. Protein product: CARMGQGAVEAFF.

This chain links TRBV6-1 with TRBJ1-1; D possibly corresponds to TRBD1 (5 bases). The CDR3 runs to 11 residues. In germline, CDR1 is MNHNS, CDR2 SASEGT. Deletions cut 6 bases from V and 5 bases from J, with 7 bases between. The CDR3 spells CASRGPTEAFF. The CDR3 nucleotides are TGTGCCAGCAGGGGGCCAACTGAAGCTTTCTTT.

V gene TRBV6-1 combines with J gene TRBJ2-7, with 12 nucleotides matching TRBD2. This CDR3 region has 15 residues. The germline V gene has CDR1 MNHNS and CDR2 SASEGT. Losses at the gene ends were 5 bases for V and 2 bases for J; bases not matched to a gene: 4. The CDR3 sequence: CASSQRLAGAYEQYF. CDR3 sequence (DNA): TGTGCCAGCAGTCAAAGACTAGCGGGGGCCTACGAGCAGTACTTC.

The V gene is TRBV4-1, the J gene TRBJ1-4; TRBD1 aligns across 8 bases. V was clipped by 6 bases and J by 8 bases; unmatched bases: 8. CDR1 and CDR2 (germline): MGHRA, YSYEKL. CDR3 length: 14 residues. CDR3 bases: TGCGCCAGCAGACAGGACAGGGTGGAAGAAAAACTGTTTTTT. This encodes CASRQDRVEEKLFF.

The gene calls are TRBV15 and TRBJ1-2; D call uncertain. Per germline, CDR1 LNHNV and CDR2 YYDKDF (reference sequence). The CDR3 has 15 residues. V lost 0 bases and J 2 bases, leaving 10 bases between the germline ends. The DNA of the CDR3 is TGTGCCACCAGCAGAGATGGTGGGCAGAACTATGGCTACACCTTC. As protein: CATSRDGGQNYGYTF. The entire variable domain, with the rest obtained from reference TRBV15 and TRBJ1-2, is as follows: DAMVIQNPRYQVTQFGKPVTLSCSQTLNHNVMYWYQQKSSQAPKLLFHYYDKDFNNEADTPDNFQSRRPNTSFCFLDIRSPGLGDTAMYLCATSRDGGQNYGYTFGSGTRLTVV.

Notes on this clone: Other DNA sequences of this sample code for an identical CDR3. The rearrangement uses TRBV7-6 and TRBJ2-7; 9 bases align to TRBD1. V gave up 1 base and J gave up 3 bases; unmatched junction bases: 4. Germline V lookup: CDR1 SGHVS, CDR2 FNYEAQ. This CDR3 comprises 15 residues. In DNA, the CDR3 is TGTGCCAGCAGCTTAGGGGGACAGGGATTCTACGAGCAGTACTTC. This codes for CASSLGGQGFYEQYF.

The chain joins TRBV7-2 to TRBJ2-7; 8 bases are a match to TRBD1. This CDR3 spans 15 amino acids. After removal of 2 bases from V and 4 bases from J, the junction contained 7 bases not matched to a gene. Germline CDR1 and CDR2: SGHTA and FQGNSA. The CDR3 here is CASSLSWQGAYEQYF. DNA of the CDR3: TGTGCCAGCAGCTTATCATGGCAGGGGGCTTACGAGCAGTACTTC.

This chain connects TRBV11-2 to TRBJ1-1; TRBD1 is a possible D gene (5 bases). The CDR3 extends over 14 amino acids. Trimming removed 1 base from V and 0 bases from J, with 6 bases in between. Germline V gene sequence: CDR1 SGHAT, CDR2 FQNNGV. The CDR3 reads CASSLGRVNTEAFF. The CDR3 DNA reads as TGTGCCAGCAGCTTAGGCAGGGTGAACACTGAAGCTTTCTTT.

The chain has TRBV18 and TRBJ2-7, with TRBD1 as a possible D gene (6 bases). Germline V gene sequence: CDR1 KGHSH, CDR2 LQKENI. CDR3 length: 15 amino acids. The ends were cut back, 4 bases at V and 6 bases at J, with 19 bases in the middle. CDR3 sequence: CASSHRQELPGEQYF. The CDR3 DNA reads TGTGCCAGCTCACACCGACAGGAGCTACCGGGCGAGCAGTACTTC.

J is TRBJ1-5 and V is TRBV7-2; TRBD1 agrees at 10 bases. Germline V lookup: CDR1 SGHTA, CDR2 FQGNSA. The V segment lost 4 bases and the J segment 7 bases; nucleotides outside the gene matches: 4. The CDR3 has 14 residues. The CDR3 spells CASSWDRGGQPQHF. Here the CDR3 DNA reads TGTGCCAGCAGCTGGGACAGGGGCGGACAGCCCCAGCATTTT.

The rearrangement links TRBV4-3 to TRBJ2-1, with 11 bases identical to TRBD2. The CDR3 runs to 16 residues. With V trimmed by 3 bases and J by 5 bases, 6 bases remained unmatched. Germline loops: CDR1 LGHNA, CDR2 YSLEER. CDR3 residues: CASSHVLAGVDNEQFF. The CDR3 nucleotides are TGCGCCAGCAGCCATGTACTAGCGGGAGTTGACAATGAGCAGTTCTTC.

This chain uses TRBV30 with TRBJ2-1; 7 bases are shared with TRBD1. The CDR3 totals 11 residues. CDR1 is GTSNPN and CDR2 is SVGIG in the germline V gene (reference sequence). After removal of 5 bases from V and 8 bases from J, the junction contained 3 bases not matched to a gene. In nucleotides, the CDR3 is TGTGCCTGGGGAACAGGGGATGAGCAGTTCTTC. This sequence encodes CAWGTGDEQFF.

CDR3 region: CASTPRTGTQPQHF. CDR3 bases: TGTGCCAGTACCCCGAGGACAGGGACACAGCCCCAGCATTTT. The chain combines TRBV19 with TRBJ1-5; 8 bases line up with TRBD1. Germline values: CDR1 LNHDA, CDR2 SQIVND (reference sequence). There are 14 residues in the CDR3. With 7 bases clipped from V and 7 bases from J, the junction kept 9 bases outside the gene matches.

The chain has TRBV1 and TRBJ2-5; the table gives TRBD2 as D, unverified against the DNA. TRBV1 is noted as a pseudogene. The CDR3 has 17 residues. The CDR3 DNA is TGCACCAGCAGCCTCCGGGGGCTAGCGGGGGAGGAAGAGACCCAGTACTTC. It encodes CTSSLRGLAGEEETQYF.

V usage is TRBV10-3 and J usage is TRBJ1-2; perhaps TRBD1 as D (6 bases). CDR3 length: 13 amino acids. V was trimmed by 4 bases and J by 4 bases, leaving 10 bases between them. From germline, CDR1 is ENHRY and CDR2 SYGVKD. The chain's CDR3 is CAISAGTSYGYTF. Written as DNA, the CDR3 is TGTGCCATCAGTGCAGGGACAAGCTATGGCTACACCTTC.

This chain uses TRBV27 with TRBJ2-7, with D perhaps TRBD2 (6 bases). Trimming shortened V by 2 bases and J by 2 bases, and 10 bases separated the two germline ends. CDR1 and CDR2 (germline): MNHEY, SMNVEV (reference sequence). The CDR3 covers 14 residues. CDR3 DNA: TGTGCCAGCAGTTTAGGCGGGACTCCCTACGAGCAGTACTTC. Translation: CASSLGGTPYEQYF.

The chain has TRBV30 and TRBJ1-1; D call uncertain. The CDR3 spans 13 residues. Germline CDR1 GTSNPN, CDR2 SVGIG (reference sequence). Trimming took off 3 bases at V and 1 base at J, with 9 bases between the two ends. CDR3 bases: TGTGCCTGGAGGAAACGGGAGAACACTGAAGCTTTCTTT. This encodes CAWRKRENTEAFF.

The chain combines TRBV5-6 with TRBJ2-2; TRBD1 matches at 7 bases. The CDR3 length is 16 residues. Germline lookup yields CDR1 SGHDT and CDR2 YYEEEE. Trimming at V came to 2 bases and at J to 1 base, leaving 5 bases not matched to a gene. CDR3 sequence: CASSFWGQMNTGELFF. CDR3 bases: TGTGCCAGCAGCTTTTGGGGACAGATGAACACCGGGGAGCTGTTTTTT.

In regard to this clone: The sample holds other DNA sequences that translate to the same CDR3. The V and J genes are TRBV5-1 and TRBJ2-2, with 7 bases identical to TRBD1. Germline values: CDR1 SGHRS, CDR2 YFSETQ. The CDR3 runs to 14 residues. V lost 5 bases to trimming and J lost 0 bases; unmatched junction nucleotides: 1. The CDR3 sequence is CASRGGANTGELFF. The CDR3 region has the DNA TGCGCCAGCAGAGGGGGCGCGAACACCGGGGAGCTGTTTTTT.

The rearrangement links TRBV19 to TRBJ2-6, with D perhaps matching TRBD2 (6 bases). The V and J ends lost 5 bases and 2 bases respectively, with 13 bases between them. Germline lookup yields CDR1 LNHDA and CDR2 SQIVND (reference sequence). CDR3 length: 16 residues. The DNA for the CDR3 is TGTGCCAGTAGTGGGGTTGGAGGGACTGGGGCCAACGTCCTGACTTTC. It is translated as CASSGVGGTGANVLTF. Supplemented by reference TRBV19 and TRBJ2-6, the full variable domain reads DGGITQSPKYLFRKEGQNVTLSCEQNLNHDAMYWYRQDPGQGLRLIYYSQIVNDFQKGDIAEGYSVSREKKESFPLTVTSAQKNPTAFYLCASSGVGGTGANVLTFGAGSRLTVL.

V is TRBV11-3 and J is TRBJ2-1, with D tentatively TRBD1 (5 bases). Germline-derived CDR1 and CDR2 are SGHNT and YENEEA. The germline V and J ends were trimmed by 4 bases and 0 bases, with 13 bases remaining between them. The CDR3 totals 16 residues. The chain's CDR3 is CASSSRTGTSYNEQFF. The CDR3, as DNA: TGTGCCAGCAGCTCGCGAACAGGTACCTCCTACAATGAGCAGTTCTTC.

The chain has TRBV2 and TRBJ2-7; D is perhaps TRBD2 (6 bases). V was cut by 3 bases and J by 2 bases, with 11 bases left in between. Germline CDR1 SNHLY, CDR2 FYNNEI. The CDR3 covers 14 residues. This CDR3 reads CASSELRGPYEQYF. CDR3 coding DNA: TGTGCCAGCAGTGAGTTGCGGGGTCCCTACGAGCAGTACTTC.

The chain couples TRBV18 to TRBJ1-5; 11 bases agree with TRBD1. Trimming took 3 bases from V and 3 from J; bases not matched to a gene: 4. Germline CDR1 reads KGHSH; CDR2 reads LQKENI. The CDR3 is 16 amino acids. The CDR3 DNA sequence: TGTGCCAGCTCACCTGGGACAGGGGGTTTCAATCAGCCCCAGCATTTT. It is translated as CASSPGTGGFNQPQHF.